This T cell receptor (beta chain) is from a study of T-cell reconstitution after alpha-beta-depleted transplantation in children. Only a few counts were recorded for this clonotype. Unique molecular identifiers were incorporated during preparation of the TCRbeta library. TCRdb ran MiXCR on the PCR reads and lists one entry per CDR3 protein. The sample has around 670,000 distinct CDR3 sequences; about 12% are singletons. CDR3 length equals 15 residues. The V gene's germline CDR1 is MNHEY and CDR2 SMNVEV (reference sequence). V shed 7 bases and J shed 5 bases, with 17 bases lying between them. Here the sequenced sample was PBMCs, taken before TCRalphabeta/CD19-depleted stem cell transplant. This clonotype originated in a girl aged 2-10 years with congenital amegakaryocytic thrombocytopenia, due to receive a stem cell transplant. The rearrangement uses TRBV27 and TRBJ2-2, with D unclear. CDR3 in amino acids: CASTQYGMGTGELFF. CDR3 nucleotides: TGTGCCAGCACCCAATATGGGATGGGGACCGGGGAGCTGTTTTTT.